These 17 T cell receptor beta chains were sequenced from one sample in a study of Ad26.COV2.S vaccination and SARS-CoV-2 variants. Documented treatment: around 19 received Ad26.COV2.S at low or high dose, single or two shots; about 5 received placebo; per-sample allocation not given. Specimens were obtained on day 63 following the first vaccine or placebo injection. Only in-frame clones appear in the TCRdb table, and some are missing; sequencing was by immunoSEQ multiplex PCR. The table shows about 250,000 clones, with 87% occurring only once. The material sequenced was peripheral blood, taken in a trial of Ad26.COV2.S vaccine versus placebo. Every receptor here comes from a person aged 18-60 years who received the Ad26.COV2.S COVID-19 vaccine or a placebo.

This chain joins TRBV30 and TRBJ2-2; D is ambiguous. The CDR3 extends over 13 amino acids. V lost 2 bases to trimming and J lost 5 bases, with 9 bases between them. Germline V gene sequence: CDR1 GTSNPN, CDR2 SVGIG (reference sequence). Here the CDR3 reads CAWSRLGTGELFF. Here the CDR3 DNA reads TGTGCCTGGAGTCGGCTGGGGACCGGGGAGCTGTTTTTT.

J is TRBJ2-1 and V is TRBV9; 7 nucleotides match TRBD1. The CDR3 loop spans 17 amino acids. After removal of 1 base from V and 5 bases from J, the junction contained 12 bases not matched to a gene. CDR1 and CDR2 (germline): SGDLS, YYNGEE. CDR3: CASSVFWATGYNNEQFF. The CDR3 region has the DNA TGTGCCAGCAGCGTATTCTGGGCGACAGGGTACAACAATGAGCAGTTCTTC.

The chain joins TRBV18 to TRBJ2-2; D is perhaps TRBD1 (6 bases). The germline V gene encodes CDR1 KGHSH and CDR2 LQKENI. V lost 3 bases to trimming and J lost 1 base, with 9 bases between them. The length of the CDR3 is 15 residues. The CDR3 region has the DNA TGTGCCAGCTCACCGGGACAAGTGAACACCGGGGAGCTGTTTTTT. Residues: CASSPGQVNTGELFF.

This chain uses TRBV30 with TRBJ2-7; D is uncertain. Trimming left V 0 bases short and J 0 bases short, with 9 bases between. This CDR3 region has 14 residues. Germline V gene data show CDR1 as GTSNPN and CDR2 as SVGIG (reference sequence). CDR3 residues: CAWSVWVSSYEQYF. CDR3 sequence (DNA): TGTGCCTGGAGTGTATGGGTGAGCTCCTACGAGCAGTACTTC.

This chain uses TRBV20-1 with TRBJ1-2, with 10 bases aligning to TRBD1. Germline values: CDR1 DFQATT, CDR2 SNEGSKA (reference sequence). V lost 3 bases, J lost 5 bases, and 6 bases stayed unmatched. The CDR3 is 14 residues long. The CDR3 protein is CSASFDRGRYGYTF. CDR3 in DNA: TGCAGTGCTAGTTTTGACAGGGGGCGTTATGGCTACACCTTC.

Only one count was recorded for this clone. The gene calls are TRBV5-4 and TRBJ2-1; D gene ambiguous. Deletions cut 3 bases from V and 3 bases from J, with 7 bases between. The CDR3 length is 13 residues. Germline CDR1 is SGHNT and CDR2 is YYREEE (reference sequence). The CDR3 DNA is TGTGCCAGCAGCTCAGACTTCTACAATGAGCAGTTCTTC. Protein product: CASSSDFYNEQFF.

The chain carries TRBV4-3 and TRBJ1-6; 7 nucleotides match TRBD1. Trimming removed 1 base from V and 10 bases from J; junction bases left unmatched: 7. The germline gives CDR1 LGHNA, CDR2 YSLEER. The CDR3 is made up of 15 amino acids. The CDR3 DNA is TGCGCCAGCAGCCAAGGCGACAGGGTAGGATCACCCCTCCACTTT. Translating gives CASSQGDRVGSPLHF.

With regard to this clone: The sample carries other DNA sequences with the same CDR3. CDR3 in amino acids: CASSQETQYF. The CDR3 DNA sequence: TGTGCCAGCAGTCAAGAGACCCAGTACTTC. The rearrangement links TRBV28 to TRBJ2-5; no clear D. Looked up from germline, CDR1 is MDHEN and CDR2 is SYDVKM. The V gene lost 5 bases and the J gene lost 2 bases, with 0 bases spanning the gap. This CDR3 is built from 10 residues. Full variable domain (outside the CDR3, taken from reference TRBV28 and TRBJ2-5): DVKVTQSSRYLVKRTGEKVFLECVQDMDHENMFWYRQDPGLGLRLIYFSYDVKMKEKGDIPEGYSVSREKKERFSLILESASTNQTSMYLCASSQETQYFGPGTRLLVL.

The chain links TRBV15 to TRBJ2-1; TRBD2 aligns across 8 bases. V dropped 5 bases and J dropped 4; count of bases not matched to a gene: 4. This CDR3 has 14 residues. Germline lookup yields CDR1 LNHNV and CDR2 YYDKDF (reference sequence). CDR3 loop: CATSRGLEYNEQFF. DNA for the CDR3: TGTGCCACCAGCCGGGGACTAGAGTACAATGAGCAGTTCTTC.

The table lists this clone with a few counts. CDR3 amino acids: CASSQRSQRGGPDTQYF. The CDR3 DNA follows: TGCGCCAGCAGCCAGCGATCGCAGCGGGGGGGGCCAGATACGCAGTATTTT. The chain employs TRBV4-3 and TRBJ2-3, with 10 bases aligning to TRBD2. Unmatched junction bases numbered 10, after V lost 3 bases and J lost 4 bases. The germline gives CDR1 LGHNA, CDR2 YSLEER. CDR3 length: 17 residues.

The rearrangement joins TRBV6-6 to TRBJ1-5; D not resolved. The V and J ends lost 6 bases and 0 bases respectively, with 9 bases between them. The CDR3 runs 14 residues. From germline, CDR1 is MNHNY and CDR2 SVGAGI (reference sequence). CDR3 region: CASRVTGSNQPQHF. The DNA of the CDR3 is TGTGCCAGCAGAGTTACCGGTAGCAATCAGCCCCAGCATTTT.

The gene calls are TRBV7-8 and TRBJ1-2; D is unresolved. The CDR3 contains 13 residues. From germline, CDR1 is SGHVS and CDR2 FQNEAQ. V shed 3 bases and J shed 8 bases, with 13 bases lying between them. CDR3 nucleotides: TGTGCCAGCAGCTTCGGCTCTACCGGGGGCTACACCTTC. This gives the protein CASSFGSTGGYTF. The variable domain in full, with the rest retrieved from reference TRBV7-8 and TRBJ1-2, is GAGVSQSPRYKVAKRGQDVALRCDPISGHVSLFWYQQALGQGPEFLTYFQNEAQLDKSGLPSDRFFAERPEGSVSTLKIQRTQQEDSAVYLCASSFGSTGGYTFGSGTRLTVV.

The gene calls are TRBV9 and TRBJ2-5, with 7 bases aligning to TRBD2. Germline V gene lookup returns CDR1 SGDLS and CDR2 YYNGEE. The CDR3 sequence is 15 residues long. The J segment lost 2 bases and the V segment lost 1 base, leaving 5 bases of the junction unmatched. Here the CDR3 reads CASSVNAGVQETQYF. DNA for the CDR3: TGTGCCAGCAGCGTAAACGCGGGAGTACAAGAGACCCAGTACTTC.

This clone appeared a few times. The V gene is TRBV4-2, the J gene TRBJ2-2; D is unclear. This CDR3 is built from 14 residues. The germline V gene encodes CDR1 LGHNA and CDR2 YNFKEQ. V lost 1 base, J lost 3 bases, and 6 bases lay in between. CDR3 in amino acids: CASSQVWDTGELFF. The CDR3 DNA follows: TGTGCCAGCAGCCAAGTGTGGGACACCGGGGAGCTGTTTTTT.

This clone was detected only a few times. This chain connects TRBV11-2 to TRBJ1-6; D might be TRBD1 (5 bases). Germline V lookup: CDR1 SGHAT, CDR2 FQNNGV. The CDR3 has 13 amino acids. V lost 5 bases, J lost 14 bases, and 16 bases lay in between. CDR3: CASSKQGDWTLHF. The CDR3 DNA reads TGTGCCAGCAGCAAACAAGGGGATTGGACCCTCCACTTT. The full variable domain, with the rest looked up from reference TRBV11-2 and TRBJ1-6, is EAGVAQSPRYKIIEKRQSVAFWCNPISGHATLYWYQQILGQGPKLLIQFQNNGVVDDSQLPKDRFSAERLKGVDSTLKIQPAKLEDSAVYLCASSKQGDWTLHFGNGTRLTVT.

This clone was seen only a few times. V gene TRBV6-2 or TRBV6-3 combines with J gene TRBJ2-7, with 10 bases lining up with TRBD1. With 2 bases clipped from V and 5 bases from J, the junction kept 6 bases outside the gene matches. CDR1 MNHEY and CDR2 SVGEGT come from the germline V gene. The CDR3 consists of 15 residues. CDR3 loop: CASSYKGQGPNEQYF. In DNA form, the CDR3 reads TGTGCCAGCAGTTACAAGGGACAGGGGCCCAACGAGCAGTACTTC.

The CDR3 here is CASSSRQRGNTIYF. Here the CDR3 DNA reads TGCGCCAGCAGCTCTCGACAGCGCGGAAACACCATATATTTT. The chain recombines TRBV5-1 with TRBJ1-3, with TRBD1 as a possible D gene (5 bases). This CDR3 region has 14 residues. V gave up 3 bases and J gave up 4 bases, with 11 bases separating them. CDR1 and CDR2 (germline): SGHRS, YFSETQ.